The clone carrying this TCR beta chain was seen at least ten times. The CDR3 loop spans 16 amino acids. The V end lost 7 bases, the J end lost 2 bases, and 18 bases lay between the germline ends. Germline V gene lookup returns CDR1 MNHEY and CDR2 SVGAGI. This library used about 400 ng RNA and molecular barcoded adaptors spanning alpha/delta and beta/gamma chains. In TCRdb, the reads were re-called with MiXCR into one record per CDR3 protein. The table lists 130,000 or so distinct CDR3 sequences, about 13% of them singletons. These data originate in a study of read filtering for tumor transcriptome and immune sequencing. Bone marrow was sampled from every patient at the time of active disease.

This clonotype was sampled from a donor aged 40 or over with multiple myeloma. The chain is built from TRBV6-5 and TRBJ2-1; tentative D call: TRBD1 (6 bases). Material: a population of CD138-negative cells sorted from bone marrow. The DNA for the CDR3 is TGTGCCAGCACCGATACCACGGGACACCCCTACAATGAGCAGTTCTTC. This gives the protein CASTDTTGHPYNEQFF.